This T cell receptor (beta chain) emerged from a study of shared clonotypes between healthy human individuals (dated by TCRdb to 2018 to 2021). Background for the entire study: The cohort comprised two women and a few men aged 18 to 49 years. To estimate repertoire size and how much clonotype sharing occurs between individuals, the study deeply sequenced the blood TCR repertoires of about 5 healthy adults. For each donor, CD4 naive and CD4 memory were each run on three plates, CD8 naive on two plates, and CD8 memory on one plate. Libraries were prepared and TCR repertoires were sequenced by different laboratories using diverse techniques, in order to increase sequencing depth and limit assay-specific biases. Between about 0.8 and 9 billion PBMCs per donor were obtained by leukapheresis.

Notes on this clone: Which antigen it targets is not known. Nothing much larger sits one base from this clone, and base qualities are not available.

CD8 naive samples were obtained by positive selection for CCR7 among CD45RO-negative cells, yielding a CD45RA+CCR7+ population from which TemRA cells were excluded. The donors were healthy, HIV-negative adults with no recently reported acute infections or vaccinations. All donors were Caucasian adults living in Nashville, Tennessee, USA. Blood was obtained by leukapheresis, after which PBMCs were separated by Ficoll-Histopaque density gradient centrifugation and cryopreserved in liquid nitrogen vapor phase. Analytical flow cytometry was used to check the purity and quantity of each magnetically sorted T cell population. Genomic DNA was isolated from each sorted fraction and quantified by UV absorbance on a Nanodrop 2000c. Taken from cysteine to phenylalanine, the CDR3 has 15 residues. The sequence is cut down to CDR3 DNA, 45 bases in frame from base 1. From a lookup of the germline V gene (reference sequence), CDR1 and CDR2 are MNHNY and SVGAGI. V trim: 6 bases; J trim: 5 bases; unmatched bases: 8.

Using the deep immunoSEQ assay, TCR CDR3 regions were amplified from genomic DNA by multiplex PCR. Extracted genomic DNA from each cell subset was spread evenly across all wells of several immunoSEQ 96-well plates, with each plate serving as a replicate. For sorted subsets, around 0.2 ug of genomic DNA, equivalent to around 29,000 T cell genomes, went into each replicate PCR. The purified libraries were quantified using a Qubit 3.0 fluorometer, sized with a Bioanalyzer 2100, and then quantified again using the KAPA Library Quantification kit. Every immunoSEQ 96-well plate was sequenced on a dedicated single-read 150-cycle Illumina NextSeq 550 flow cell. The paper's data handling went like this. Because the immunoSEQ output included only junctional sequences and no quality scores, the filtering could not be the same as the filtering used for full-length reads. To assign V/J genes and CDR3, sequences were annotated against IMGT germline references using PyIR, a Python wrapper for IgBLAST v1.9. Any read was removed if the V/J assignment was weak (E-value above 1e-6), the CDR3 was missing, or the read contained stop codons, out-of-frame junctions, or ambiguous translated residues. A V3J clonotype was defined by an identical inferred V gene, J gene, and CDR3 amino acid sequence. Percentage overlap between repertoires was calculated by dividing the number of shared unique clonotypes by the size of the smaller repertoire. RTK rarefaction, the Chao1 estimator, and Recon v2.1 estimates of unobserved clonotypes were used to assess repertoire richness. Generation probabilities were computed with OLGA for all TCRbeta clonotypes obtained by the gDNA method from a handful of donors. TCRdb limited this immuneACCESS table to in-frame rearrangements with V and J called. A share of clones is missing; checked studies link under half to unresolved V genes, and the rest is unexplained. That table supplies the V and J calls and clone size; D and trimming were determined from the DNA. The sample table lists under 2,000,000 clones, over 85% of them with a count of one. 1.2% of the sample is taken by the ten largest.

What the study reported, not specific to this receptor: Because the study included a small number of donors, the genetic and exposure-history diversity represented was limited. Even with the large sequencing depth, rarefaction of the sorted-subset datasets indicated that sequencing was incomplete. Sampling was restricted to blood, and TCR repertoires in tissues likely differ from the TCR repertoires found in blood. Sharing across a few donors was observed for approximately 5% of naive CD4, less than 4% of naive CD8, about 2.3% of memory CD4, and about 0.38% of memory CD8 clonotypes. Pairwise subsampling indicated that sequencing depth was expected to affect the degree of clonotype sharing among donors. Compared with non-shared clonotypes, the clonotypes found in all four sorted-subset donors had higher generation probabilities. Estimated clonotype richness was generally larger for naive than for memory subsets.

The receptor was isolated from a man between 18 and 29 years old in good health. The V and J genes are TRBV6-6 and TRBJ2-5; TRBD2 matches 11 bases in the middle. Sequenced: naive CD8+ T cells sorted from blood. The cell subset or site label, as the study defines it: CD45RA+CCR7+. Here the CDR3 is given as CASRLGTSGGETQYF. In nucleotides, the sequence is TGTGCCAGCAGACTCGGGACTAGCGGAGGGGAGACCCAGTACTTC.